This is a list of T cell receptor beta chains from one sample in a study of regulatory T cells in long-lasting Graves disease. MiXCR was run by TCRdb on the multiplex PCR reads, yielding one entry per CDR3 protein. The sample includes 300,000 to 450,000 distinct CDR3 sequences, 15% to 19% of them seen just once. Material: peripheral blood mononuclear cells (PBMCs), obtained at new diagnosis, from a patient treated with antithyroid drugs. The receptors stem from a female donor with Graves disease. CDR3s include the opening cysteine and the closing phenylalanine or tryptophan. For some rows the clone size is stated as once, few or many, or as a class when expanded; others skip it.

many TRBJ1-1 TRBV7-9 CASSFWTGQNTEAFF
many TRBJ2-7 TRBV30 CAWSVTSRYEQYF
many TRBJ2-3 TRBV12-5 CASGGTLFSTDTQYF
many TRBJ2-3 TRBV7-2 CASSGRRANTDTQYF
NA TRBJ1-2 TRBV15 CATSPQKAGWYGYTF
many TRBJ1-2 TRBV28 CASSSTEIYGYTF
many TRBJ2-1 TRBV27 CASSSFSSHNNEQFF
NA TRBJ2-3 TRBV7-9 CASSLTAGGADTQYF
NA TRBJ1-2 TRBV7-9 CASSLEVTKGYTF
many TRBJ2-3 TRBV11-2 CASTTSDTQYF
NA TRBJ1-3 TRBV12-3/TRBV12-4 CASSLGPRNTIYF
many TRBJ1-1 TRBV12-3/TRBV12-4 CASSSLREAFF
many TRBJ2-7 TRBV6-1 CASSDEHRGLCEQYF